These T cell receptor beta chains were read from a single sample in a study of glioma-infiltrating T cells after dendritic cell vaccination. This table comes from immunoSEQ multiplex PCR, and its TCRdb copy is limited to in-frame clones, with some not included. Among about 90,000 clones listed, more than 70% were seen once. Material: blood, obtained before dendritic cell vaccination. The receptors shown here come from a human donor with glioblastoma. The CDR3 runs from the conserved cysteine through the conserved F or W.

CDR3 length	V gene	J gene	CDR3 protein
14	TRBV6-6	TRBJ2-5	CASSYGTDQETQYF
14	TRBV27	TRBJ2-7	CVSSLRQVGYEQYF
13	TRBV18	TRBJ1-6	CASSRGGGSPLHF
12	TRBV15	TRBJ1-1	CATSPSLQRAFF
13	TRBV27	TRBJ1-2	CASSPHRAPGYTF
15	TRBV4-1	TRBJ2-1	CASSQASHRSGEQFF
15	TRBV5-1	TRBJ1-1	CASSPPGRMNTEAFF
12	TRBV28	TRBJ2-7	CASSFISYEQYF
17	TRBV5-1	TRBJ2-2	CASSLLGLAGRTGELFF
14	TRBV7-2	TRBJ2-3	CATRAGGFTDTQYF
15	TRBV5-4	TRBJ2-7	CASSSLQAGPYEQYF
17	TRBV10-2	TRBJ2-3	CASSESLPGLSPYTQYF
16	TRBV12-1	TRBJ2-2	CASSQNPETNTGELFF
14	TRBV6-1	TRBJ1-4	CASSPTGTNEKLFF
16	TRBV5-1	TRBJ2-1	CASSLAGGAGLDEQFF
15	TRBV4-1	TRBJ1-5	CASSQEYRGNQPQHF
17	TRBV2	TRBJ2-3	CASSDPSGGSSTDTQYF
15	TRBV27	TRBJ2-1	CASSKRGVSYNEQFF
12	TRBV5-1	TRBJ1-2	CASSLTGRGYTF
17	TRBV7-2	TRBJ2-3	CASSLDRGRGKGDTQYF
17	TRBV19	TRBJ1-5	CASSSYPTVGSNQPQHF
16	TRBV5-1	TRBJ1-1	CASSPRGGTLNTEAFF
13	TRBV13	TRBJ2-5	CASSPRDGETQYF
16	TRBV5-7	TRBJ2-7	CASSLAGTGASYEQYF
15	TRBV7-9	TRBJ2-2	CASSLGQANTGELFF
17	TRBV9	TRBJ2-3	CASSVGGTSGITDTQYF
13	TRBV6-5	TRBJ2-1	CASSYSTGGEEFF
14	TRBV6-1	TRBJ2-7	CASIVGGSSYEQYF
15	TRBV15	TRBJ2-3	CATSREGHRTDTQYF
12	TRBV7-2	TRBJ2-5	CASQGVSETQYF
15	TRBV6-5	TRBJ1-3	CASSTTGMSGNTIYF
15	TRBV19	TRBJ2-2	CASSIQRVTGGELFF
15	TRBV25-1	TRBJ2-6	CASSARGIGANVLTF
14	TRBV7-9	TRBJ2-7	CASSDSRRAYEQYF
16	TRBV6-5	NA	CASSYPGLAGRYEQYF
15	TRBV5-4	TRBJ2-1	CASSLEGGVWNEQFF
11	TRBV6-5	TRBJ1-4	CASKSGEKLFF
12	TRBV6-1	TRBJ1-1	CASSEAAVEAFF
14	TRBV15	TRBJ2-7	CATSRRTSFDEQYF
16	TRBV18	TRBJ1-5	CASSPIGTGGGQPQHF
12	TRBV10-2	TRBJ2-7	CASSTGGYEQYF
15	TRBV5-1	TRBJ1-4	CASSQGRPGIEKLFF
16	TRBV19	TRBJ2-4	CASSVPGQGAKNIQYF
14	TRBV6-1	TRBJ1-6	CASSERGSNSPLHF
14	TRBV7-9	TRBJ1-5	CASSLRGFNQPQHF
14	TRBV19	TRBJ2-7	CASSIQGSSYEQYF
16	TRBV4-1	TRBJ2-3	CASSPGTSGYTDTQYF
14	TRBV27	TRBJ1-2	CASSLVRVYYGYTF